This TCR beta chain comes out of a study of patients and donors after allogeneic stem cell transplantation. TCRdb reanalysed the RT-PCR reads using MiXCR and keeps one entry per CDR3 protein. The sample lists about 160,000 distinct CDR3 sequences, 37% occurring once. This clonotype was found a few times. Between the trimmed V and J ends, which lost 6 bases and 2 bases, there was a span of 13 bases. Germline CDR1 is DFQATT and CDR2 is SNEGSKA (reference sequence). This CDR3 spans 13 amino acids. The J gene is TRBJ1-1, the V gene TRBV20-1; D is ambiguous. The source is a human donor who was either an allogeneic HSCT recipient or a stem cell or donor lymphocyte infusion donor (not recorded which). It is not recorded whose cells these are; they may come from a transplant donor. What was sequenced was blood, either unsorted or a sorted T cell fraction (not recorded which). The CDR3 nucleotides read TGCAGTGCCTCTCGGGCAAGCAACACTGAAGCTTTCTTT. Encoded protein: CSASRASNTEAFF.